Following are 32 T cell receptor beta chains from one sample sequenced in a study of Ad26.COV2.S vaccination and SARS-CoV-2 variants. Specified treatment: 15 to 20 received Ad26.COV2.S at low or high dose, single or two shots; about 5 received placebo; per-sample allocation not given. Collection of samples fell on day 63 after the first vaccine or placebo injection. TCRdb's table, derived via immunoSEQ multiplex PCR, lists solely in-frame clones and lacks some. The profile shows some 320,000 clones, around 84% of them singletons. The sequences come from peripheral blood, collected in a trial of Ad26.COV2.S vaccine versus placebo. These receptors all stem from a person aged 18 to 65 who received the Ad26.COV2.S COVID-19 vaccine or a placebo.

The chain combines TRBV9 with TRBJ1-1; no clear D. Per the germline V gene, CDR1 is SGDLS and CDR2 is YYNGEE. Trimming pared 0 bases from V and 1 base from J, leaving 10 bases between. The CDR3 is made up of 15 amino acids. In DNA, the CDR3 is TGTGCCAGCAGCGTAGTATTGGGATCGAACACTGAAGCTTTCTTT. This encodes CASSVVLGSNTEAFF.

CDR3 sequence reads: CASNSRGRVGSPLHF. The CDR3, as DNA: TGTGCCAGTAATTCCAGGGGGCGCGTAGGTTCACCCCTCCACTTT. The chain has TRBV19 and TRBJ1-6; 8 bases match TRBD1. Per germline, CDR1 LNHDA and CDR2 SQIVND (reference sequence). CDR3 size: 15 residues. V shed 7 bases and J 9 bases; nucleotides not matched to a gene: 11.

V usage is TRBV4-3 and J usage is TRBJ2-7; TRBD1 matches 9 bases. From germline, CDR1 is LGHNA and CDR2 YSLEER. The CDR3 contains 17 residues. After removal of 2 bases from V and 4 bases from J, the junction contained 12 bases not matched to a gene. The DNA of the CDR3 is TGCGCCAGCAGCCAACGACTCACCGGGACAGGGAATTACGAGCAGTACTTC. As protein: CASSQRLTGTGNYEQYF.

The chain recombines TRBV6-5 with TRBJ1-2, with D unclear. Trimming left V 0 bases short and J 2 bases short, with 7 bases between. The CDR3 contains 14 residues. CDR1 and CDR2 (germline): MNHEY, SVGAGI. The CDR3 spells CASSYSYGNYGYTF. CDR3 DNA sequence: TGTGCCAGCAGTTACTCTTACGGGAACTATGGCTACACCTTC.

The CDR3 DNA reads as TGTGCCAGCAGCTTAATCTTGACAGGGGAGGTAGAGACCCAGTACTTC. It encodes CASSLILTGEVETQYF. The rearrangement links TRBV7-9 to TRBJ2-5; the match to TRBD1 covers 8 bases. CDR3 length equals 16 residues. With V trimmed by 2 bases and J by 4 bases, 9 bases remained unmatched. Looked up from germline, CDR1 is SEHNR and CDR2 is FQNEAQ (reference sequence).

This chain joins TRBV5-6 and TRBJ1-2, with D unresolved. The CDR3 loop spans 12 amino acids. Germline V gene data show CDR1 as SGHDT and CDR2 as YYEEEE. The V end was cut by 4 bases, the J end by 7 bases, with 11 bases between. CDR3 amino acids: CASSLLRSGYTF. CDR3 nucleotide sequence: TGTGCCAGCAGCCTGTTGAGGTCTGGCTACACCTTC.

This clone was detected only once. The chain has TRBV5-1 and TRBJ1-1; TRBD1 might be the D (6 bases). The V gene lost 4 bases and the J gene lost 7 bases, with 17 bases spanning the gap. The CDR3 contains 14 residues. CDR1 and CDR2 (germline): SGHRS, YFSETQ. In nucleotides, the CDR3 is TGCGCCAGCAGCGCAGGGGACGGAGAGAATGAAGCTTTCTTT. Protein product: CASSAGDGENEAFF.

The chain employs TRBV7-2 and TRBJ1-1, with no clear D. Trimming removed 1 base at V and 0 bases at J, with 9 bases between. Germline CDR1 SGHTA, CDR2 FQGNSA. CDR3 length: 15 residues. CDR3: CASSLVSFVNTEAFF. CDR3 DNA: TGTGCCAGCAGCTTAGTTTCGTTTGTGAACACTGAAGCTTTCTTT.

This clone was detected only once. The V gene is TRBV11-2, the J gene TRBJ1-5, with TRBD1 identical over 9 bases. Germline values: CDR1 SGHAT, CDR2 FQNNGV. The length of the CDR3 is 13 residues. J was trimmed by 13 bases and V by 3 bases; bases with no gene match: 7. CDR3 in amino acids: CASSLDRTGEQHF. The CDR3, as DNA: TGTGCCAGCAGCTTGGACAGGACAGGGGAGCAGCATTTT.

This clone was detected only once. This chain connects TRBV6-5 to TRBJ2-3; 11 positions match TRBD2. The V segment lost 5 bases and the J segment 3 bases; nucleotides outside the gene matches: 4. The CDR3 is 15 residues long. CDR1 is MNHEY, CDR2 SVGAGI, per germline. CDR3 sequence: CASSRLAGSTDTQYF. In DNA, the CDR3 is TGTGCCAGCAGTCGACTAGCGGGGTCGACAGATACGCAGTATTTT.

This clone was detected a few times. V and J are TRBV12-3 or TRBV12-4 and TRBJ2-2; D not certain. The CDR3 covers 12 residues. Trimming took 7 bases from V and 2 from J, leaving 5 bases between them. The CDR3 DNA follows: TGTGCCAGCAACCTAAACACCGGGGAGCTGTTTTTT. It codes for CASNLNTGELFF.

The CDR3 sequence: CASSSRYRASDTQYF. The DNA for the CDR3 is TGTGCCAGCAGTAGCAGGTACAGGGCGTCAGATACGCAGTATTTT. The V and J genes are TRBV2 and TRBJ2-3; perhaps TRBD1 as D (6 bases). Trimming pared 5 bases from V and 4 bases from J, leaving 16 bases between. The germline CDR1 and CDR2 sequences are SNHLY and FYNNEI. The CDR3 is 15 amino acids.

The V and J genes are TRBV7-2 and TRBJ2-3, with TRBD2 matching over 8 bases. V trimming: 3 bases; J trimming: 4 bases; junction bases outside the gene matches: 9. CDR3 length: 16 residues. Germline values: CDR1 SGHTA, CDR2 FQGNSA. CDR3 DNA: TGTGCCAGCAGCTTGGGGAACCTCGGGGGGGCAGATACGCAGTATTTT. Its protein product is CASSLGNLGGADTQYF.

The chain has TRBV5-4 and TRBJ2-3; D perhaps matches TRBD1 (6 bases). Germline CDR1 SGHNT, CDR2 YYREEE (reference sequence). Trimming left V 4 bases short and J 0 bases short, with 9 bases between. This CDR3 comprises 14 residues. This CDR3 is CASSQGWSTDTQYF. The CDR3 DNA reads TGTGCCAGCAGCCAGGGGTGGAGCACAGATACGCAGTATTTT.

This chain connects TRBV6-1 to TRBJ2-7; 9 bases map to TRBD1. Trimming at V came to 4 bases and at J to 7 bases, leaving 17 bases not matched to a gene. Germline loops: CDR1 MNHNS, CDR2 SASEGT. The CDR3 contains 17 residues. The CDR3, as DNA: TGTGCCAGCAGTGTATTAAACAGGGGGCGCATCTCCGTGGAGCAGTACTTC. It is translated as CASSVLNRGRISVEQYF.

Written as DNA, the CDR3 is TGTGCCAGCAGCCCTACCTCTAGATCCCCAGGAACCCAGTACTTC. Protein sequence: CASSPTSRSPGTQYF. The chain combines TRBV3-1 (or the pseudogene TRBV3-2) with TRBJ2-5; D uncertain. This CDR3 comprises 15 residues. Trimming cost V 4 bases and J 8 bases, with 20 bases left between them. The V gene's germline CDR1 is LGHDT and CDR2 YNNKEL (reference sequence).

The chain joins TRBV7-2 to TRBJ1-2, with D unresolved. This CDR3 has 12 residues. V was shortened by 5 bases and J by 1 base, with 5 bases between the two germline ends. Germline V gene lookup returns CDR1 SGHTA and CDR2 FQGNSA. The CDR3 here is CASSPSNYGYTF. The DNA of the CDR3 is TGTGCCAGCAGCCCCAGTAACTATGGCTACACCTTC.

The chain recombines TRBV6-5 with TRBJ2-7; 7 nucleotides align to TRBD1. There are 14 residues in the CDR3. V lost 4 bases to trimming and J lost 1 base; unmatched junction nucleotides: 4. The V gene's germline CDR1 is MNHEY and CDR2 SVGAGI. CDR3 nucleotide sequence: TGTGCCAGCAGTTTGCAACAGGGGTCCTACGAGCAGTACTTC. Amino acids: CASSLQQGSYEQYF.

This clone was observed a single time. The rearrangement joins TRBV5-1 to TRBJ1-2; 7 nucleotides align to TRBD1. Germline-derived CDR1 and CDR2 are SGHRS and YFSETQ. The ends lost 0 bases at V and 8 bases at J; junction bases unmatched: 4. CDR3 length: 13 amino acids. The CDR3, as DNA: TGCGCCAGCAGCTTGGATCAGGGGGGCGGCTACACCTTC. This gives the protein CASSLDQGGGYTF.

This chain joins TRBV19 and TRBJ1-5; D may be TRBD1 (6 bases). With 5 bases removed from V and 0 bases from J, the gap between germline ends came to 14 bases. Germline V gives CDR1 LNHDA, CDR2 SQIVND (reference sequence). The CDR3 has 16 amino acids. CDR3 coding DNA: TGTGCCAGTAGTGGTAGGGGGGATTTTAGCAATCAGCCCCAGCATTTT. It yields the protein CASSGRGDFSNQPQHF.

The chain has TRBV24-1 and TRBJ2-1, with 10 bases fitting TRBD2. With V trimmed by 9 bases and J by 6 bases, 19 bases remained unmatched. Germline loops: CDR1 KGHDR, CDR2 SFDVKD. The CDR3 consists of 18 residues. The DNA for the CDR3 is TGTGCCACCCCTCACACCGGACTAGCTAGCGGGGGTCTCAATGAGCAGTTCTTC. Its translation is CATPHTGLASGGLNEQFF.

This chain uses TRBV3-1 (or the pseudogene TRBV3-2) with TRBJ2-1; TRBD2 aligns across 7 bases. The CDR3 has 16 residues. Trimming removed 2 bases from V and 3 bases from J; junction bases left unmatched: 7. The germline gives CDR1 LGHDT, CDR2 YNNKEL (reference sequence). The CDR3 loop reads CASSQSGAAGYNEQFF. In DNA, the CDR3 is TGTGCCAGCAGCCAAAGCGGGGCAGCGGGCTACAATGAGCAGTTCTTC.

This rearrangement joins TRBV18 to TRBJ2-7; 9 bases line up with TRBD1. This CDR3 region has 14 residues. Trimming removed 3 bases from V and 7 bases from J; junction bases left unmatched: 7. Germline V lookup: CDR1 KGHSH, CDR2 LQKENI. In nucleotides, the CDR3 is TGTGCCAGCTCACCTCCGGGACAGGGTGTGGAGCAGTACTTC. Translation gives CASSPPGQGVEQYF.

This clone was observed a single time. V usage is TRBV6-5 and J usage is TRBJ2-7, with 8 bases fitting TRBD1. The ends lost 10 bases at V and 5 bases at J; junction bases unmatched: 10. CDR3 length: 13 residues. The V gene's germline CDR1 is MNHEY and CDR2 SVGAGI. CDR3 in amino acids: CATVRQGSHEQYF. Here the CDR3 DNA reads TGTGCCACCGTGAGACAGGGGTCCCACGAGCAGTACTTC.

This chain uses TRBV9 with TRBJ1-4, with 7 bases lining up with TRBD1. Trimming cost V 3 bases and J 10 bases; bases outside gene matches: 6. CDR3 size: 13 residues. Germline assignment: CDR1 SGDLS and CDR2 YYNGEE. CDR3 coding DNA: TGTGCCAGCAGCGCAGGGGGGTTAGGAAAACTGTTTTTT. Its translation is CASSAGGLGKLFF.

This clone was detected only a few times. The chain joins TRBV2 to TRBJ2-2; the D is unclear. V was trimmed by 7 bases and J by 9 bases, leaving 12 bases between them. This CDR3 is 12 amino acids long. CDR1 is SNHLY, CDR2 FYNNEI, per germline. CDR3 protein: CASTAMSRELFF. The CDR3 nucleotides are TGTGCCAGCACTGCCATGAGTAGGGAGCTGTTTTTT. Combining the CDR3 with reference TRBV2 and TRBJ2-2 gives the whole variable domain EPEVTQTPSHQVTQMGQEVILRCVPISNHLYFYWYRQILGQKVEFLVSFYNNEISEKSEIFDDQFSVERPDGSNFTLKIRSTKLEDSAMYFCASTAMSRELFFGEGSRLTVL.

The J gene is TRBJ1-2, the V gene TRBV19; 7 bases fit TRBD1. CDR3 length equals 14 residues. Trimming removed 4 bases from V and 4 bases from J; junction bases left unmatched: 6. CDR1 is LNHDA, CDR2 SQIVND, per germline (reference sequence). This CDR3 reads CASSTSGTAYGYTF. CDR3 in DNA: TGTGCCAGTAGTACTTCTGGGACAGCCTATGGCTACACCTTC.

The rearrangement uses TRBV5-1 and TRBJ2-3; 7 bases match TRBD2. V lost 4 bases to trimming and J lost 2 bases; unmatched junction nucleotides: 4. CDR3 length: 14 residues. Germline loops: CDR1 SGHRS, CDR2 YFSETQ. This CDR3 reads CASSRGDYTDTQYF. The CDR3, as DNA: TGCGCCAGCAGCCGAGGGGACTACACAGATACGCAGTATTTT.

The rearrangement joins TRBV6-5 to TRBJ2-2, with 10 bases lining up with TRBD2. V lost 6 bases and J lost 4; bases outside the gene matches: 5. The germline V gene has CDR1 MNHEY and CDR2 SVGAGI. There are 15 residues in the CDR3. The CDR3 sequence is CASRFSGGSTGELFF. The DNA of the CDR3 is TGTGCCAGCAGATTTAGCGGGGGGAGCACCGGGGAGCTGTTTTTT.

The chain carries TRBV7-2 and TRBJ1-2, with 9 bases lining up with TRBD1. Germline values: CDR1 SGHTA, CDR2 FQGNSA. With 3 bases clipped from V and 9 bases from J, the junction kept 5 bases outside the gene matches. This CDR3 comprises 13 residues. The CDR3 DNA follows: TGTGCCAGCAGCTTCGGACAGGGGAAGCGCTACACCTTC. This gives the protein CASSFGQGKRYTF.

The gene calls are TRBV15 and TRBJ1-1; no reliable D call. This CDR3 contains 13 residues. Trimming stripped 0 bases from V and 7 bases from J, with 9 bases between. The germline CDR1 and CDR2 sequences are LNHNV and YYDKDF (reference sequence). The CDR3 DNA is TGTGCCACCAGCAGAGATCTACATCGTGAAGCTTTCTTT. It translates to CATSRDLHREAFF.

The count of this clone is one. The V gene is TRBV11-2, the J gene TRBJ1-6; D is unclear. V lost 3 bases and J lost 7, with 4 bases in between. The CDR3 is 12 residues long. CDR1 is SGHAT, CDR2 FQNNGV, per germline. The chain's CDR3 is CASSLVNSPLHF. CDR3 bases: TGTGCCAGCAGCTTGGTAAATTCACCCCTCCACTTT. Complete variable domain (other parts from reference TRBV11-2 and TRBJ1-6): EAGVAQSPRYKIIEKRQSVAFWCNPISGHATLYWYQQILGQGPKLLIQFQNNGVVDDSQLPKDRFSAERLKGVDSTLKIQPAKLEDSAVYLCASSLVNSPLHFGNGTRLTVT.